The entry below describes one TCR beta chain. Its antigen is unknown. V was clipped by 1 base and J by 5 bases, with 11 bases between them. Germline V gene lookup returns CDR1 LNHDA and CDR2 SQIVND (reference sequence). The CDR3 runs 14 residues. This sample stems from a study of Ad26.COV2.S vaccination and SARS-CoV-2 variants. About the research overall: In the COV1001 trial, the donor was in the Ad26.COV2.S arm. Once or twice, 56 days apart, Ad26.COV2.S was delivered intramuscularly. Whole-study findings and limits: Placebo recipients trailed vaccine recipients in spike-specific TCR breadth.

The treatment: approximately 18 received Ad26.COV2.S at low or high dose, single or two shots; roughly 5 received placebo; per-sample allocation not given. Sampling happened 63 days after the first vaccine or placebo injection. Sequencing was performed with immunoSEQ multiplex PCR; in TCRdb, only in-frame clones are kept and a portion is missing. The data hold about 680,000 clones, with around 90% observed a single time. The chain carries TRBV19 and TRBJ2-5; D remains ambiguous. The receptor's source is a person aged 18-65 years who received the Ad26.COV2.S COVID-19 vaccine or a placebo. The source was peripheral blood, collected in a trial of Ad26.COV2.S vaccine versus placebo. CDR3 sequence reads: CASSIGSGYETQYF. The CDR3 nucleotides are TGTGCCAGTAGTATAGGGTCTGGGTATGAGACCCAGTACTTC.